This T cell receptor beta chain was recovered during a study of cytomegalovirus exposure and HLA in healthy donors. The study's findings and limits: Analysis was carried out at a later point, and it linked a missense DCLRE1C variant to TCR beta V- and J-gene trimming. Presence/absence analysis assumed near-uniform sequencing depth across donors.

This CDR3 comprises 12 residues. Germline V gives CDR1 LNHNV, CDR2 YYDKDF (reference sequence). Deletions cut 8 bases from V and 5 bases from J, with 13 bases between. A word on this clone: The antigen remains undetermined.

Each donor was healthy, and each was a bone marrow donor. PCR employed 60 Vbeta and 13 Jbeta primers. Repertoires were generated with immunoSEQ multiplex PCR, while TCRdb's copy carries only in-frame clones and drops some. The data hold 60,000 to 70,000 clones, with about four fifths observed a single time. The sequence came from a woman in her twenties or thirties in good health and CMV-seronegative. Specimen: PBMCs. The gene calls are TRBV15 and TRBJ2-7; D ambiguous. This CDR3 reads CATSGLANEQYF. The CDR3 DNA reads TGTGCCACCTCTGGGTTAGCTAACGAGCAGTACTTC.